Each of the 17 T cell receptor beta chains below was sequenced from the same sample in a study of molecular identifiers for immune sequencing clone quantification. TCRdb re-called the PCR reads with MiXCR, one entry per CDR3 protein. Among approximately 670,000 distinct CDR3 sequences listed, about 20% were seen once. Sequencing was carried out using naive CD8+ T cells from blood, with Jurkat cell RNA spiked in. Documented subset: FACS-sorted CD8+CD4-CCR7+CD45RA+ naive T cells. The source of these receptors is a human donor in good health. Some libraries in this study had Jurkat cell RNA spiked in.

Many counts were recorded for this clonotype. The chain uses TRBV7-9 and TRBJ2-5; D is possibly TRBD2 (6 bases). CDR3 length: 15 amino acids. V was pared by 5 bases and J by 3 bases, with 16 bases between. Germline V gene sequence: CDR1 SEHNR, CDR2 FQNEAQ (reference sequence). The CDR3 region is CASSVGHPGEETQYF. As DNA, the CDR3 is TGTGCCAGCAGCGTCGGTCATCCGGGGGAAGAGACCCAGTACTTC. The whole variable domain, filled in from reference TRBV7-9 and TRBJ2-5, reads DTGVSQNPRHKITKRGQNVTFRCDPISEHNRLYWYRQTLGQGPEFLTYFQNEAQLEKSRLLSDRFSAERPKGSFSTLEIQRTEQGDSAMYLCASSVGHPGEETQYFGPGTRLLVL.

There are many counts of this clonotype. J is TRBJ2-1 and V is TRBV4-3; TRBD2 matches 14 bases. Germline V gene sequence: CDR1 LGHNA, CDR2 YSLEER. CDR3 length: 16 amino acids. With 4 bases clipped from V and 8 bases from J, the junction kept 7 bases outside the gene matches. CDR3 bases: TGCGCCAGCAGCCCAGAGACTAGCGGGAGGGCCTATGAGCAGTTCTTC. As protein: CASSPETSGRAYEQFF.

V is TRBV4-1 and J is TRBJ2-2; D might be TRBD1 (5 bases). CDR3 length: 14 residues. Germline V CDR1 and CDR2: MGHRA, YSYEKL. V was shortened by 0 bases and J by 7 bases, with 9 bases between the two germline ends. CDR3 sequence: CASSQDRVSGELFF. CDR3 nucleotide sequence: TGCGCCAGCAGCCAAGACAGGGTCAGCGGGGAGCTGTTTTTT.

The chain has TRBV6-5 and TRBJ1-4, with 7 bases that match TRBD1. CDR1 and CDR2 from the germline V gene are MNHEY and SVGAGI. With V trimmed by 5 bases and J by 7 bases, 10 bases remained unmatched. The CDR3 has 15 residues. CDR3 sequence reads: CASSGYTGAGEKLFF. The CDR3 nucleotides are TGTGCCAGCAGTGGGTACACAGGGGCGGGTGAAAAACTGTTTTTT.

This clonotype was seen ten or more times. The V and J genes are TRBV6-6 and TRBJ2-7; D unclear. CDR1 is MNHNY and CDR2 is SVGAGI in the germline V gene (reference sequence). There are 13 residues in the CDR3. The V gene lost 2 bases and the J gene lost 1 base, with 6 bases spanning the gap. The CDR3 loop reads CASSYLGSYEQYF. Written as DNA, the CDR3 is TGTGCCAGCAGTTACCTGGGATCCTACGAGCAGTACTTC.

About this clonotype: The junction and the germline gene differ at one end; a read error may be behind it. The chain recombines TRBV29-1 with TRBJ1-3, with a tentative D call TRBD1 (5 bases). This CDR3 has 15 amino acids. CDR1 SQVTM and CDR2 ANQGSEA come from the germline V gene. As DNA, the CDR3 is TGCAGCGTTAACGGGGTTGGCAGGGCGGGAACCACCATATATTTT. It yields the protein CSVNGVGRAGTTIYF.

This clonotype was seen repeatedly, ten times or more. The CDR3, as DNA: TGTGCCAGCAGTTCGTCCGGGACAGGGACGGGCGAGCAGTACTTC. Translation: CASSSSGTGTGEQYF. V usage is TRBV6-5 and J usage is TRBJ2-7; 9 positions match TRBD1. The length of the CDR3 is 15 residues. V dropped 4 bases and J dropped 6; count of bases not matched to a gene: 10. Germline CDR1 and CDR2: MNHEY and SVGAGI.

This clonotype has ten or more counts. The chain recombines TRBV2 with TRBJ2-1; possible D gene TRBD1, 6 bases. In germline, CDR1 is SNHLY, CDR2 FYNNEI. Trimming pared 7 bases from V and 0 bases from J, leaving 13 bases between. This CDR3 spans 15 amino acids. The CDR3 DNA reads as TGTGCCAGCAAGATGGACAGCTCCTCCTACAATGAGCAGTTCTTC. Translation gives CASKMDSSSYNEQFF.

This clonotype was detected only a few times. The V call is TRBV12-3 or TRBV12-4, the J call TRBJ2-2, with D unclear. This CDR3 comprises 13 residues. V dropped 6 bases and J dropped 2 bases, with 7 bases sitting between them. The CDR3 coding sequence is TGTGCCAGCAGCACCTTTAACACCGGGGAGCTGTTTTTT. Protein sequence: CASSTFNTGELFF.

Of note for this clonotype: Being one base from a much bigger clone, this may be a read error. Since the CDR3 does not end with the conserved phenylalanine or tryptophan, this likely comes from a read error. The chain employs TRBV6-5 and TRBJ1-1, with unresolved D. Germline loops: CDR1 MNHEY, CDR2 SVGAGI. Trimming took off 6 bases at V and 0 bases at J, with 20 bases between the two ends. This CDR3 is built from 17 residues. The CDR3 DNA reads as TGTGCCAGCAGCCAATGGACGGCCCCTAACATGAACACTGAAGCTTTCTCT. Translating it yields CASSQWTAPNMNTEAFS.

This clonotype was seen many times. The chain links TRBV12-3 or TRBV12-4 to TRBJ1-1, with D unclear. Between the trimmed V and J ends, which lost 2 bases and 6 bases, there was a span of 13 bases. The CDR3 loop spans 14 amino acids. The CDR3 here is CASSLSGDASEAFF. CDR3 sequence (DNA): TGTGCCAGCAGTTTATCTGGGGATGCGTCTGAAGCTTTCTTT.

The chain carries TRBV12-3 or TRBV12-4 and TRBJ2-2, with D tentatively TRBD1 (6 bases). Trimming stripped 5 bases from V and 12 bases from J, with 10 bases between. This CDR3 region has 11 residues. In DNA form, the CDR3 reads TGTGCCAGCAGTCCGGGACATAAGCTGTTTTTT. This gives the protein CASSPGHKLFF.

This clonotype was seen a few times. The chain links TRBV19 to TRBJ1-5; TRBD1 is a possible D gene (6 bases). Trimming left V 7 bases short and J 4 bases short, with 11 bases between. This CDR3 region has 13 residues. The germline V gene encodes CDR1 LNHDA and CDR2 SQIVND (reference sequence). The chain's CDR3 is CASTPTGNQPQHF. The CDR3 nucleotides are TGTGCCAGTACTCCCACAGGGAATCAGCCCCAGCATTTT.

There are a few counts of this clonotype. This chain links TRBV24-1 with TRBJ2-3; no definite D call. Trimming pared 4 bases from V and 2 bases from J, leaving 15 bases between. CDR1 is KGHDR, CDR2 SFDVKD, per germline. The CDR3 contains 16 residues. The CDR3 reads CATSETDLPYTDTQYF. The CDR3 coding sequence is TGTGCCACCAGTGAAACAGATCTCCCTTACACAGATACGCAGTATTTT.

With respect to this clonotype: This may stem from a read error, because a much larger clone lies one nucleotide away. Likely a read error: the CDR3 ends without its conserved phenylalanine or tryptophan. This sequence joins TRBV6-5 and TRBJ2-1; D may be TRBD1 (6 bases). With 0 bases removed from V and 7 bases from J, the gap between germline ends came to 10 bases. Germline-derived CDR1 and CDR2 are MNHEY and SVGAGI. The CDR3 runs to 14 residues. CDR3 nucleotide sequence: TGTGCCAGCAGTTACTCGGGGGCGCTTAATGAGCAGTTCTCC. Translation: CASSYSGALNEQFS.

This clonotype appeared many times. This rearrangement joins TRBV12-3 or TRBV12-4 to TRBJ2-3, with D possibly TRBD2 on 6 matching bases. V gave up 3 bases and J gave up 2 bases, with 18 bases separating them. The CDR3 is 17 residues long. The DNA for the CDR3 is TGTGCCAGCAGTTTCGCCCCCTTGGAGCGGGTCACAGATACGCAGTATTTT. Translating gives CASSFAPLERVTDTQYF.

The chain has TRBV3-1 and TRBJ2-1; D remains unclear. The CDR3 sequence is 13 residues long. With 4 bases removed from V and 9 bases from J, the gap between germline ends came to 13 bases. Looked up from germline, CDR1 is LGHDT and CDR2 is YNNKEL (reference sequence). The CDR3 reads CASSPAPSPEQFF. The CDR3 DNA reads TGTGCCAGCAGCCCCGCGCCCTCACCTGAGCAGTTCTTC.